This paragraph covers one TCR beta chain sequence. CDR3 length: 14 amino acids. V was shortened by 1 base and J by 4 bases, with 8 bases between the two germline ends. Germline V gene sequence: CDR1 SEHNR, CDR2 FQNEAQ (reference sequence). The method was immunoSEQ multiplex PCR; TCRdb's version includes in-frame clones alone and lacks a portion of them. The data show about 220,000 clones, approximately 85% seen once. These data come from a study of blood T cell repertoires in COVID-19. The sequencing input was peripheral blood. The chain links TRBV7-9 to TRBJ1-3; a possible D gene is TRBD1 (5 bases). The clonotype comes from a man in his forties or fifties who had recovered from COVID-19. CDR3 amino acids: CASSLGGAGNTIYF. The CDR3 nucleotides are TGTGCCAGCAGCTTAGGGGGCGCGGGAAACACCATATATTTT.